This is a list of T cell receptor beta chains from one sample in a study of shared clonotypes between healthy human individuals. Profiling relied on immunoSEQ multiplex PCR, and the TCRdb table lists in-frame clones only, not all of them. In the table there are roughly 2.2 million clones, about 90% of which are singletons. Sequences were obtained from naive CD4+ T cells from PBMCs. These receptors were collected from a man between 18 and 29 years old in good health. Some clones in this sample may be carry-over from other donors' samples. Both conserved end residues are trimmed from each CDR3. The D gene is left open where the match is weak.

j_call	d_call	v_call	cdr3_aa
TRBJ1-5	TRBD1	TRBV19	ASKGQGFGGNQPQH
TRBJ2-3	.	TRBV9	ASSSSARGTDTQY
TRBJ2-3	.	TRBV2	ASNEGFTDTQY
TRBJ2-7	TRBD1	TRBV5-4	ASSPPGTVNYEQY
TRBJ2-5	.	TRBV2	ATTQVWGQETQY
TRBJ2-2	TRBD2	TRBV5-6	ASSLKGSGPSNTGELF
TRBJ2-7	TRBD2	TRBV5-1	ASSLQRGAYEQY
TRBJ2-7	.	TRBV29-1	SVVFRGDEQY
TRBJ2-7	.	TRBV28	ASRKPMDEQY
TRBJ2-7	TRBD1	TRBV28	ASSTLDRAPYEQY
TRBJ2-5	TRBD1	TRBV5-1	ASSLRTGAQETQY
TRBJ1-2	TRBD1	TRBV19	ASSGRDRAFYGYT
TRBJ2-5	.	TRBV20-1	SGCSQETQY
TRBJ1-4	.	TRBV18	ASSPPGTQGEKLF
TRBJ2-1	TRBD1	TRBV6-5	ASSSHGTVSYNEQF
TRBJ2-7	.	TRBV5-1	ASSLTDSYEQY
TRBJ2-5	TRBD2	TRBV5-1	ASSLIREGETQY
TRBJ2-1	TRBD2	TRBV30	AWSYVYTSGLSYNEQF
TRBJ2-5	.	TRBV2	ASILDGGTQY
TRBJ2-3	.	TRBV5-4	ASSLDRGGTAGTDTQY
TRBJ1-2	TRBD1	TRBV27	ASSGTGDAGYT
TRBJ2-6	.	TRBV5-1	ASSLEALSGANVLT
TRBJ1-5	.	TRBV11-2	ASSLASTGLNQPQH
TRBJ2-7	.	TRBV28	ASSLAGRGQY
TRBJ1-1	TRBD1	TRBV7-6	ASGQGADTEAF
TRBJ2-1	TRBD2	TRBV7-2	ASSSAPGTSGRGEQF
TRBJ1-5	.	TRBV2	ASSPAGGPNQPQH
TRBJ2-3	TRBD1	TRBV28	ASSWGEQGKVPTDTQY
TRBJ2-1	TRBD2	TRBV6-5	ASSYPAGGRRF
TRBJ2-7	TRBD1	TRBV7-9	ASSLAGTGYYYEQY
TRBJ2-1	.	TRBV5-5	ASSLEGQSSYNEQF
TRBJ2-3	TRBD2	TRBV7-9	ASSPVQASGRSDTQY